This is a list of T cell receptor beta chains from one sample in a study of beta chain features in type 1 diabetes. TCRdb's table, derived via immunoSEQ multiplex PCR, lists solely in-frame clones and lacks some. The sample lists roughly 300,000 clones, approximately 8% occurring once. The sequenced sample was central memory CD4+ T cells from blood. Every receptor here comes from a woman aged 18-35 years in good health. The CDR3 runs from the conserved cysteine through the conserved F or W. D genes are given only for firm matches. Only part of the rows carry a size: once, few, many, or a class if the clone is expanded.

V gene: TRBV7-9; clone size: many; J gene: TRBJ1-5; D gene: TRBD1; CDR3 protein: CASTTGGSQPQHF; CDR3 DNA: TGTGCCAGCACAACAGGGGGCAGTCAGCCCCAGCATTTT
V gene: TRBV28; clone size: NA; J gene: TRBJ1-4; D gene: NA; CDR3 protein: CASSPRALNEKLFF; CDR3 DNA: TGTGCCAGCAGTCCCCGGGCCCTGAATGAAAAACTGTTTTTT
V gene: TRBV14; clone size: NA; J gene: TRBJ1-3; D gene: NA; CDR3 protein: CASSLDPLSGNTIYF; CDR3 DNA: TGTGCCAGCAGCCTAGATCCCCTTTCTGGAAACACCATATATTTT
V gene: TRBV15; clone size: few; J gene: TRBJ1-4; D gene: NA; CDR3 protein: CATSRARGEKLFF; CDR3 DNA: TGTGCCACCAGCAGAGCCCGCGGTGAAAAACTGTTTTTT
V gene: TRBV7-9; clone size: NA; J gene: TRBJ1-4; D gene: NA; CDR3 protein: CASSPTWGGDEKLFF; CDR3 DNA: TGTGCCAGCAGCCCTACTTGGGGGGGCGATGAAAAACTGTTTTTT
V gene: TRBV6-1; clone size: NA; J gene: TRBJ2-6; D gene: NA; CDR3 protein: CASSDRPGANVLTF; CDR3 DNA: TGTGCCAGCAGTGACAGGCCTGGGGCCAACGTCCTGACTTTC
V gene: TRBV7-2; clone size: few; J gene: TRBJ2-1; D gene: TRBD2; CDR3 protein: CASSRTSGEQFF; CDR3 DNA: TGTGCCAGCAGCCGGACTAGCGGTGAGCAGTTCTTC
V gene: TRBV5-6; clone size: NA; J gene: TRBJ1-2; D gene: NA; CDR3 protein: CASSLSANPYFDYGYTF; CDR3 DNA: TGTGCCAGCAGCTTAAGCGCTAACCCGTACTTTGACTATGGCTACACCTTC
V gene: TRBV2; clone size: many; J gene: TRBJ1-5; D gene: NA; CDR3 protein: CASGGRGLSNQPQHF; CDR3 DNA: TGTGCCAGCGGTGGCAGGGGCCTGAGCAATCAGCCCCAGCATTTT
V gene: TRBV7-9; clone size: few; J gene: TRBJ2-2; D gene: NA; CDR3 protein: CASSLDVLSGELFF; CDR3 DNA: TGTGCCAGCAGCTTAGATGTGTTGTCCGGGGAGCTGTTTTTT
V gene: TRBV7-2; clone size: NA; J gene: TRBJ2-7; D gene: NA; CDR3 protein: CASSLEQGGEQYF; CDR3 DNA: TGTGCCAGCAGCTTAGAGCAGGGCGGGGAGCAGTACTTC
V gene: TRBV28; clone size: few; J gene: TRBJ1-5; D gene: TRBD1; CDR3 protein: CASSRTGGGQPQHF; CDR3 DNA: TGTGCCAGCAGTCGGACAGGGGGCGGTCAGCCCCAGCATTTT
V gene: TRBV4-2; clone size: NA; J gene: TRBJ2-4; D gene: TRBD2; CDR3 protein: CASSQDWGLAGEVKNIQYF; CDR3 DNA: TGTGCCAGCAGCCAAGATTGGGGACTAGCGGGAGAGGTCAAAAACATTCAGTACTTC
V gene: TRBV4-2; clone size: NA; J gene: TRBJ2-3; D gene: NA; CDR3 protein: CASSQDYFSATDTQYF; CDR3 DNA: TGTGCCAGCAGCCAAGATTATTTCAGCGCGACAGATACGCAGTATTTT
V gene: TRBV7-9; clone size: few; J gene: TRBJ1-4; D gene: TRBD1; CDR3 protein: CASRLGQDNEKLFF; CDR3 DNA: TGTGCCAGCAGACTAGGACAGGATAATGAAAAACTGTTTTTT
V gene: TRBV4-1; clone size: few; J gene: TRBJ1-1; D gene: NA; CDR3 protein: CASSQEGGSNTEAFF; CDR3 DNA: TGCGCCAGCAGCCAAGAGGGGGGATCGAACACTGAAGCTTTCTTT
V gene: TRBV14; clone size: NA; J gene: TRBJ1-1; D gene: NA; CDR3 protein: CASSPQGNTEAFF; CDR3 DNA: TGTGCCAGCAGCCCCCAGGGGAACACTGAAGCTTTCTTT
V gene: TRBV11-1; clone size: few; J gene: TRBJ2-1; D gene: TRBD1; CDR3 protein: CASSKWTGVNEQFF; CDR3 DNA: TGTGCCAGCAGCAAATGGACAGGGGTGAATGAGCAGTTCTTC
V gene: TRBV14; clone size: few; J gene: TRBJ2-3; D gene: NA; CDR3 protein: CASSLGTPSTDTQYF; CDR3 DNA: TGTGCCAGCAGCCTAGGGACCCCGAGCACAGATACGCAGTATTTT
V gene: TRBV5-1; clone size: many; J gene: TRBJ2-7; D gene: TRBD2; CDR3 protein: CASSLGTRVAGGPDEQYF; CDR3 DNA: TGCGCCAGCAGCTTGGGAACACGGGTAGCGGGAGGGCCGGACGAGCAGTACTTC
V gene: TRBV28; clone size: NA; J gene: TRBJ2-2; D gene: NA; CDR3 protein: CASSSQGTGELFF; CDR3 DNA: TGTGCCAGCAGTAGCCAGGGGACCGGGGAGCTGTTTTTT
V gene: TRBV10-2; clone size: few; J gene: TRBJ2-1; D gene: TRBD2; CDR3 protein: CASSGLAGANEQFF; CDR3 DNA: TGCGCCAGCAGTGGACTAGCGGGAGCCAATGAGCAGTTCTTC
V gene: TRBV5-1; clone size: few; J gene: TRBJ2-5; D gene: TRBD1; CDR3 protein: CASSLPGQGASETQYF; CDR3 DNA: TGCGCCAGCAGCTTACCGGGACAGGGGGCGTCGGAGACCCAGTACTTC
V gene: TRBV15; clone size: NA; J gene: TRBJ2-1; D gene: TRBD1; CDR3 protein: CATSRGQGLPFF; CDR3 DNA: TGTGCCACCAGCCGGGGACAGGGTTTACCGTTCTTC
V gene: TRBV7-2; clone size: few; J gene: TRBJ1-3; D gene: NA; CDR3 protein: CASSLVLVGGENTIYF; CDR3 DNA: TGTGCCAGCAGCTTAGTTCTGGTGGGGGGCGAAAACACCATATATTTT
V gene: TRBV28; clone size: NA; J gene: TRBJ2-6; D gene: NA; CDR3 protein: CASSLGWFSGANVLTF; CDR3 DNA: TGTGCCAGCAGTTTGGGGTGGTTCTCTGGGGCCAACGTCCTGACTTTC
V gene: TRBV7-2; clone size: NA; J gene: TRBJ2-3; D gene: NA; CDR3 protein: CASSRTSDVGTTDTQYF; CDR3 DNA: TGTGCCAGCAGCCGAACCTCAGACGTAGGGACCACAGATACGCAGTATTTT
V gene: TRBV28; clone size: few; J gene: TRBJ2-4; D gene: NA; CDR3 protein: CATNRERKNIQYF; CDR3 DNA: TGTGCCACCAACAGGGAACGCAAAAACATTCAGTACTTC
V gene: TRBV4-3; clone size: many; J gene: TRBJ2-1; D gene: NA; CDR3 protein: CASSQGQNRGEQFF; CDR3 DNA: TGCGCCAGCAGCCAAGGGCAAAATCGTGGTGAGCAGTTCTTC
V gene: TRBV7-9; clone size: few; J gene: TRBJ2-5; D gene: NA; CDR3 protein: CASSQMGPQYF; CDR3 DNA: TGTGCCAGCAGCCAAATGGGGCCCCAGTACTTC
V gene: TRBV5-4; clone size: many; J gene: TRBJ2-5; D gene: TRBD2; CDR3 protein: CASSLPSGSRETQYF; CDR3 DNA: TGTGCCAGCAGCTTGCCTAGCGGGAGTCGAGAGACCCAGTACTTC
V gene: TRBV6-1; clone size: few; J gene: TRBJ1-1; D gene: NA; CDR3 protein: CAVPDRLNTEAFF; CDR3 DNA: TGTGCCGTACCGGACAGATTGAACACTGAAGCTTTCTTT
V gene: TRBV6-5; clone size: NA; J gene: TRBJ2-7; D gene: NA; CDR3 protein: CASGVTYEQYF; CDR3 DNA: TGTGCCAGCGGCGTAACCTACGAGCAGTACTTC
V gene: TRBV5-4; clone size: NA; J gene: TRBJ2-7; D gene: NA; CDR3 protein: CASSLETGPYEQYF; CDR3 DNA: TGTGCCAGCAGCTTGGAGACCGGCCCCTACGAGCAGTACTTC
V gene: TRBV7-3; clone size: few; J gene: TRBJ1-1; D gene: NA; CDR3 protein: CASSPQRDTEAFF; CDR3 DNA: TGTGCCAGCAGCCCACAAAGGGACACTGAAGCTTTCTTT
V gene: TRBV9; clone size: few; J gene: TRBJ2-2; D gene: NA; CDR3 protein: CASSVAGLLNTGELFF; CDR3 DNA: TGTGCCAGCAGCGTAGCCGGGCTGCTTAACACCGGGGAGCTGTTTTTT
V gene: TRBV5-1; clone size: few; J gene: TRBJ2-5; D gene: NA; CDR3 protein: CASSLDLETQYF; CDR3 DNA: TGCGCCAGCAGCTTGGATCTGGAGACCCAGTACTTC
V gene: TRBV6-4; clone size: few; J gene: TRBJ2-1; D gene: NA; CDR3 protein: CASSVGGVYNEQFF; CDR3 DNA: TGTGCCAGCAGTGTCGGTGGAGTATACAATGAGCAGTTCTTC
V gene: TRBV11-2; clone size: few; J gene: TRBJ2-3; D gene: TRBD2; CDR3 protein: CASSPPPGLAADTQYF; CDR3 DNA: TGTGCCAGCAGCCCCCCCCCGGGACTAGCGGCAGATACGCAGTATTTT
V gene: TRBV29-1; clone size: few; J gene: TRBJ2-3; D gene: NA; CDR3 protein: CSVEGAGTDTQYF; CDR3 DNA: TGCAGCGTTGAGGGGGCCGGCACAGATACGCAGTATTTT
V gene: TRBV5-4; clone size: few; J gene: TRBJ2-5; D gene: NA; CDR3 protein: CASSRDPEWETQYF; CDR3 DNA: TGTGCCAGCAGCCGAGACCCCGAATGGGAGACCCAGTACTTC
V gene: TRBV27; clone size: NA; J gene: TRBJ1-2; D gene: NA; CDR3 protein: CASSRRRSNYGYTF; CDR3 DNA: TGTGCCAGCAGCAGGAGAAGATCTAACTATGGCTACACCTTC
V gene: TRBV5-1; clone size: many; J gene: TRBJ2-5; D gene: TRBD1; CDR3 protein: CASSLGTGPQETQYF; CDR3 DNA: TGCGCCAGCAGCCTCGGGACAGGGCCACAAGAGACCCAGTACTTC
V gene: TRBV6-1; clone size: NA; J gene: TRBJ2-4; D gene: NA; CDR3 protein: CASRGDYIQYF; CDR3 DNA: TGTGCCAGCAGAGGGGACTACATTCAGTACTTC
V gene: TRBV28; clone size: few; J gene: TRBJ2-5; D gene: TRBD1; CDR3 protein: CASSSTDRGSETQYF; CDR3 DNA: TGTGCCAGCAGTTCAACGGACAGGGGGTCAGAGACCCAGTACTTC
V gene: TRBV5-1; clone size: NA; J gene: TRBJ2-5; D gene: TRBD2; CDR3 protein: CASSTSGRAEETQYF; CDR3 DNA: TGCGCCAGCTCAACTAGCGGGAGGGCCGAGGAGACCCAGTACTTC
V gene: TRBV15; clone size: NA; J gene: TRBJ2-2; D gene: NA; CDR3 protein: CATSAQGPTGELFF; CDR3 DNA: TGTGCCACCAGCGCTCAAGGCCCTACCGGGGAGCTGTTTTTT
V gene: TRBV6-5; clone size: NA; J gene: TRBJ1-1; D gene: NA; CDR3 protein: CASRIQGNTEAFF; CDR3 DNA: TGTGCCAGCAGAATACAAGGGAACACTGAAGCTTTCTTT
V gene: TRBV4-1; clone size: many; J gene: TRBJ2-7; D gene: TRBD2; CDR3 protein: CASSQVTSGRSYEQYF; CDR3 DNA: TGCGCCAGCAGCCAAGTGACTAGCGGGAGATCCTACGAGCAGTACTTC
V gene: TRBV28; clone size: NA; J gene: TRBJ1-2; D gene: NA; CDR3 protein: CASGSPAGYTF; CDR3 DNA: TGTGCCAGCGGGTCACCTGCGGGCTACACCTTC
V gene: TRBV2; clone size: many; J gene: TRBJ2-7; D gene: NA; CDR3 protein: CASSEAPGSRGRYEQYF; CDR3 DNA: TGTGCCAGCAGTGAGGCCCCAGGAAGTAGGGGGAGGTACGAGCAGTACTTC
V gene: TRBV19; clone size: NA; J gene: TRBJ2-7; D gene: TRBD1; CDR3 protein: CASSIDQGGTHEQYF; CDR3 DNA: TGTGCCAGTAGTATAGATCAAGGGGGCACCCACGAGCAGTACTTC
V gene: TRBV11-2; clone size: NA; J gene: TRBJ2-7; D gene: NA; CDR3 protein: CASSLGPTSYEQYF; CDR3 DNA: TGTGCCAGCAGCTTAGGACCAACCTCCTACGAGCAGTACTTC
V gene: TRBV15; clone size: NA; J gene: TRBJ1-4; D gene: NA; CDR3 protein: CATSRDPRAGNEKLFF; CDR3 DNA: TGTGCCACCAGCAGAGATCCCCGCGCCGGTAATGAAAAACTGTTTTTT